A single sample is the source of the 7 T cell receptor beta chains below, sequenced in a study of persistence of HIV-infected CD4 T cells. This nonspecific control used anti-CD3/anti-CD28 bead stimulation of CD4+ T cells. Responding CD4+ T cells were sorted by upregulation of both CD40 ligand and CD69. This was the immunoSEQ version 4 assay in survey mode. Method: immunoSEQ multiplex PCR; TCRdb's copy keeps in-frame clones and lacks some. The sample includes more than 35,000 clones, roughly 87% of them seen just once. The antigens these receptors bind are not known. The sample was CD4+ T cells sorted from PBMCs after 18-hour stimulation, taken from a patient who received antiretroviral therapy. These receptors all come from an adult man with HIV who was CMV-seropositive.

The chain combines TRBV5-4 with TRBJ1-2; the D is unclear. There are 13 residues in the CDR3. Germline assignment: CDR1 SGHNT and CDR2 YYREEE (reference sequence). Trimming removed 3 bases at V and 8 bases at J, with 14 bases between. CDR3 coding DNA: TGTGCCAGCAGCTCGCGCGGGTTAGAGGGCTACACCTTC. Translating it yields CASSSRGLEGYTF.

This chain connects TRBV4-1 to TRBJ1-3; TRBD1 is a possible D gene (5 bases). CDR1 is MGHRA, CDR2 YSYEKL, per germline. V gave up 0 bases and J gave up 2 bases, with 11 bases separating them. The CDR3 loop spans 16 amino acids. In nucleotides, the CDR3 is TGCGCCAGCAGCCAAGATGGGGCAGGGCCTGGAAACACCATATATTTT. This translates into CASSQDGAGPGNTIYF.

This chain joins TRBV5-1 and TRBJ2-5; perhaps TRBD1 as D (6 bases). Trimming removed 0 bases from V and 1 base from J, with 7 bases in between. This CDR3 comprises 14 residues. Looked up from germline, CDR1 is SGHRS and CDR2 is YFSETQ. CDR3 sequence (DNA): TGCGCCAGCAGCTTGGACAGGGTCCAAGAGACCCAGTACTTC. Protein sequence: CASSLDRVQETQYF.

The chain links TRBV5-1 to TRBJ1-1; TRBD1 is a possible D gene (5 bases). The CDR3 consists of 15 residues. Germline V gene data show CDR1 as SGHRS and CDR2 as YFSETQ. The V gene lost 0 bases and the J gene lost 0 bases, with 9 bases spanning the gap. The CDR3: CASSLGSGLNTEAFF. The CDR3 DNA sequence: TGCGCCAGCAGCTTGGGTTCAGGGTTGAACACTGAAGCTTTCTTT.

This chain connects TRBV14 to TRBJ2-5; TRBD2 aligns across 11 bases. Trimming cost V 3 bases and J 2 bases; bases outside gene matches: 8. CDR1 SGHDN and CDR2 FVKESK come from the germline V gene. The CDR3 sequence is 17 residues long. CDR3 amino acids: CASSHHLLAGAQETQYF. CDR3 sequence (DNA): TGTGCCAGCAGCCACCACCTACTAGCGGGGGCACAAGAGACCCAGTACTTC.

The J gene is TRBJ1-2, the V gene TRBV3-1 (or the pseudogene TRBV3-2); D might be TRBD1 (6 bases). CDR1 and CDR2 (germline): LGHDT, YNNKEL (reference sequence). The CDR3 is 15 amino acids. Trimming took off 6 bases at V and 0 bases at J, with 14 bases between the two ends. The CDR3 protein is CASRVGGAPNYGYTF. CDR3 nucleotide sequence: TGTGCCAGCAGGGTGGGGGGGGCCCCTAACTATGGCTACACCTTC.

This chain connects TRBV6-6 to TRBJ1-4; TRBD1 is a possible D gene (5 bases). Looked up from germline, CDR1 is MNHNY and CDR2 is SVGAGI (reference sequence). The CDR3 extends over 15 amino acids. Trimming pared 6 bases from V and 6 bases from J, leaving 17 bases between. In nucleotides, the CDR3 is TGTGCCAGCAGAAACCCCCAGGGTAGGGATGAAAAACTGTTTTTT. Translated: CASRNPQGRDEKLFF.